This TCR beta chain derives from a study of control samples from healthy donors and cancer patients. Trimming shortened V by 4 bases and J by 0 bases, and 12 bases separated the two germline ends. The germline gives CDR1 LGHNA, CDR2 YSLEER. CDR3 length: 16 residues. Some clones are missing from TCRdb's copy, which holds only in-frame ones; the method was immunoSEQ multiplex PCR. The sample consists of about 80,000 clones, around 90% of them appearing once. The sequence was collected from a woman aged 60 to 75 in good health. This chain connects TRBV4-3 to TRBJ1-4; a possible D gene is TRBD1 (5 bases). Sequenced input: blood. The chain's CDR3 is CASSRGETSTNEKLFF. CDR3 in DNA: TGCGCCAGCAGCCGGGGGGAAACCTCAACTAATGAAAAACTGTTTTTT.